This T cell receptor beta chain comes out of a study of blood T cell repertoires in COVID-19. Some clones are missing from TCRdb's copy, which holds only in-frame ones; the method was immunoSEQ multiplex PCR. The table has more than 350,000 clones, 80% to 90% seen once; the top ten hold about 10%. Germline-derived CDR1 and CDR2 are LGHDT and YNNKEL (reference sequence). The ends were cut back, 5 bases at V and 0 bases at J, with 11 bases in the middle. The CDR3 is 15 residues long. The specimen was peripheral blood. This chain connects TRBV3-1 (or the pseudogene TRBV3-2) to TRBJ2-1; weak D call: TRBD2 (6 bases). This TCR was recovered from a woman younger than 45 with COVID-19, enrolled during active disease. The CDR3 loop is CASSGGGTSYNEQFF. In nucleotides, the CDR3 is TGTGCCAGCAGCGGGGGAGGAACCTCCTACAATGAGCAGTTCTTC.